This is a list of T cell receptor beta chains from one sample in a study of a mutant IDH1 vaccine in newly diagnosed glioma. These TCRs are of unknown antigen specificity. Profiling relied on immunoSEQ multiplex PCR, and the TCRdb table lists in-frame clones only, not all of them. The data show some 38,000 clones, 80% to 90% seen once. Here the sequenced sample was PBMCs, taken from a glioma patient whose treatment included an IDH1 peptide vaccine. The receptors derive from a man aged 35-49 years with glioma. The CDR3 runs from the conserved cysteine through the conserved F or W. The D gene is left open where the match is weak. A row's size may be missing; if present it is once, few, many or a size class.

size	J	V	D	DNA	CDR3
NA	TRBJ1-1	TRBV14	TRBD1	TGTGCCAGCAGCCTCGGACAGGGGACTGAAGCTTTCTTT	CASSLGQGTEAFF
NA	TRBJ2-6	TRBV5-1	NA	TGCGCCAGCACGATGACAGCCAGCTCTGGGGCCAACGTCCTGACTTTC	CASTMTASSGANVLTF
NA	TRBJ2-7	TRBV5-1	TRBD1	TGCGCCAGCAGAGACAGGGGACAGGGAATCTACGAGCAGTACTTC	CASRDRGQGIYEQYF
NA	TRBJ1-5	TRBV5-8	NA	TGTGCCAGCAGCTGGAGCAATCAGCCCCAGCATTTT	CASSWSNQPQHF
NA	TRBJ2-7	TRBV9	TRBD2	TGTGCCAGCAGCGCCAGACTAGCAGCCTCGGGAGAGCAGTACTTC	CASSARLAASGEQYF
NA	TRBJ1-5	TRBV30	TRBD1	TGTGCCTTTGACAGGGAGGATCAGCCCCAGCATTTT	CAFDREDQPQHF
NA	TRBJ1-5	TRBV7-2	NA	TGTGCCAGCAGCAGCCTGAACAGGGCTAATCAGCCCCAGCATTTT	CASSSLNRANQPQHF
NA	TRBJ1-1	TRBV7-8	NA	TGTGCCAGCAGCGGATCCCGGGACATCAACACTGAAGCTTTCTTT	CASSGSRDINTEAFF
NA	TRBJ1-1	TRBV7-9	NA	TGTGCCAGCAGCTTATTGGGGCAGAGGAACACTGAAGCTTTCTTT	CASSLLGQRNTEAFF
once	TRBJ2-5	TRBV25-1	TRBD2	TGTGCCAGCAGTGAATTGGGTAGCGGGAGGGAAGAGACCCAGTACTTC	CASSELGSGREETQYF
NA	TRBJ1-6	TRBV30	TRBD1	TGTGCCTGGAGCGTCGGGACAGCGTTTAATTCACCCCTCCACTTT	CAWSVGTAFNSPLHF
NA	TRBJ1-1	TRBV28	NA	TGTGCCAGCAGTTTAGGGGAATGGAACACTGAAGCTTTCTTT	CASSLGEWNTEAFF
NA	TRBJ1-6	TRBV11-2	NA	TGTGCCAGCAGCTTACGGACACTCGGCTATAATTCACCCCTCCACTTT	CASSLRTLGYNSPLHF
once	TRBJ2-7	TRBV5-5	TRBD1	TGTGCCAGCAGCTCTGGGACAGCAAGTTTCTACGAGCAGTACTTC	CASSSGTASFYEQYF
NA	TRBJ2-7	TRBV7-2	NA	TGTGCCAGCAGCCCAAGGACAGTCGCCTACGAGCAGTACTTC	CASSPRTVAYEQYF
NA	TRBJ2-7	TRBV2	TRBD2	TGTGCCAGCATGGGACTAGCGGGTACCTACGAGCAGTACTTC	CASMGLAGTYEQYF
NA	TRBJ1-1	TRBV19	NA	TGTGCCAGTAGTATAATAGGGACGAACACTGAAGCTTTCTTT	CASSIIGTNTEAFF
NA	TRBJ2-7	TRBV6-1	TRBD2	TGTGCCACTCCGCGTCCACTAGCGTATTATGAGCAGTACTTC	CATPRPLAYYEQYF
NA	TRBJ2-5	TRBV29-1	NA	TGCAGCGTTGGGGGGTGGGAGAACCAAGAGACCCAGTACTTC	CSVGGWENQETQYF
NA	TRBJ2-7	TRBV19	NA	TGTGCCAGTAGTAAGGTGGGAGCTCCAGAGCAGTACTTC	CASSKVGAPEQYF
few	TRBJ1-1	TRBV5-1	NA	TGCGCCAGCACCCCCTTGCCGAACACTGAAGCTTTCTTT	CASTPLPNTEAFF
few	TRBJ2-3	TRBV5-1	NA	TGCGCCAGCAGCTTTACCACAGATACGCAGTATTTT	CASSFTTDTQYF
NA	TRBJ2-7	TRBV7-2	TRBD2	TGTGCCAGCAGCCGTAGCGGGCTTGGCGAGCAGTACTTC	CASSRSGLGEQYF
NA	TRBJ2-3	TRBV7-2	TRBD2	TGTGCCAGCAGCTTACGACCAGCGGGGTCCACAGATACGCAGTATTTT	CASSLRPAGSTDTQYF
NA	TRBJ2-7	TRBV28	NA	TGTGCCAGCAGTTTTGGAGCCTACGAGCAGTACTTC	CASSFGAYEQYF
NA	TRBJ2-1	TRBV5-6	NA	TGTGCCAGCAGCTTGGTAGGAGGGGCGGATCTTTCACATGAGCAGTTCTTC	CASSLVGGADLSHEQFF
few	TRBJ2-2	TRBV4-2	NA	TGTGCCAGCAGCCAAGACTCCGGGGAGCTGTTTTTT	CASSQDSGELFF
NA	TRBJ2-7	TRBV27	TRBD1	TGTGCCAGCATCCCACAGGGGGCGTGGGAGCAGTACTTC	CASIPQGAWEQYF
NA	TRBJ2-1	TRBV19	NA	TGTGCCAGTAGTATACCCGGGGACAACAATGAGCAGTTCTTC	CASSIPGDNNEQFF
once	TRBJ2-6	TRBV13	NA	TGTGCCAGCAGCTTAGGTCATTTGATTTCTGGGGCCAACGTCCTGACTTTC	CASSLGHLISGANVLTF
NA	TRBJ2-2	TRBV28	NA	TGTGCCAGCAGTCGGTATACGGGAGATAACGGGGAGCTGTTTTTT	CASSRYTGDNGELFF